The T cell receptor (beta chain) described here comes from a study of blood T cell repertoires in COVID-19. About the study: From the United States, Italy and Spain came samples of acute and convalescent COVID-19. Sources were T cells, B-cell-depleted T cells, or PBMCs; the material itself was cDNA or gDNA.

Patients at the Seattle site were enrolled during active infection and followed longitudinally. Method: immunoSEQ multiplex PCR; TCRdb's copy keeps in-frame clones and lacks some. The sample lists tens of thousands of clones, about 80% occurring once. The J segment lost 7 bases and the V segment lost 6 bases, leaving 14 bases of the junction unmatched. This CDR3 region has 15 residues. Germline-derived CDR1 and CDR2 are MDHEN and SYDVKM. This chain joins TRBV28 and TRBJ2-7, with 8 bases matching TRBD2. The material sequenced was peripheral blood. The TCR sequence derives from a man over 45 with COVID-19, enrolled during active disease. As DNA, the CDR3 is TGTGCCAGCAGAGGCGGGGGGAATGGTTTTGAGGAGCAGTACTTC. Translating it yields CASRGGGNGFEEQYF.